The following is a T cell receptor (beta chain) sequence with its context. Germline CDR1 is LNHDA and CDR2 is SQIVND (reference sequence). V was clipped by 7 bases and J by 3 bases; unmatched bases: 7. CDR3 size: 15 residues. Amplification of TCR beta CDR3 regions was performed using RNA transcripts as template. HTBI primers were used for first-round RT-PCR of the TCR CDR3. TCRdb analysed the multiplex PCR reads with MiXCR anew, one entry per CDR3 protein. The sample has roughly 700,000 distinct CDR3 sequences, approximately 15% seen once. This sample is drawn from a study of T cells in Graves' hyperthyroidism and ophthalmopathy.

The genes are TRBV19 and TRBJ2-1; 9 bases line up with TRBD2. This TCR was sampled from a man over 45 with Graves' hyperthyroidism. Sequenced sample: blood. In DNA form, the CDR3 reads TGTGCCAGTATGCGGGCGGGAGGGATCTACAATGAGCAGTTCTTC. Protein product: CASMRAGGIYNEQFF.